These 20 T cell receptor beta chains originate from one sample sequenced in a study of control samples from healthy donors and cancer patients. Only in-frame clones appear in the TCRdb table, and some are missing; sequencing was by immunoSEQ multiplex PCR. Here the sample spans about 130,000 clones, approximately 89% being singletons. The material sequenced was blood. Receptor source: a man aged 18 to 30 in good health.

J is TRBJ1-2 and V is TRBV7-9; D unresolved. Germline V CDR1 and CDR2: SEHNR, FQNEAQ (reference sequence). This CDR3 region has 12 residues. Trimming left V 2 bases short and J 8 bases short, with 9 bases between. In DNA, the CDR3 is TGTGCCAGCAGCTTAACAGAAGTCGGCTACACCTTC. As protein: CASSLTEVGYTF. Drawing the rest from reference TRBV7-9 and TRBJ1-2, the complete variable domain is DTGVSQNPRHKITKRGQNVTFRCDPISEHNRLYWYRQTLGQGPEFLTYFQNEAQLEKSRLLSDRFSAERPKGSFSTLEIQRTEQGDSAMYLCASSLTEVGYTFGSGTRLTVV.

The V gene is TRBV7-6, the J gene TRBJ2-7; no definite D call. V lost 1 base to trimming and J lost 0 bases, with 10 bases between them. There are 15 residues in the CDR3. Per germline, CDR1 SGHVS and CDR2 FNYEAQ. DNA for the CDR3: TGTGCCAGCAGCTTAGGGGCTCTGGGCTCCTACGAGCAGTACTTC. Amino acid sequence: CASSLGALGSYEQYF.

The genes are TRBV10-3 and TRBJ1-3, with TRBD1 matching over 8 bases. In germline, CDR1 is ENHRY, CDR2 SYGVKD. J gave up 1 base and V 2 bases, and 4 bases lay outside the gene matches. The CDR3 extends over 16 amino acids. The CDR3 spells CAISEPGQGSGNTIYF. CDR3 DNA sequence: TGTGCCATCAGTGAGCCAGGACAGGGATCTGGAAACACCATATATTTT.

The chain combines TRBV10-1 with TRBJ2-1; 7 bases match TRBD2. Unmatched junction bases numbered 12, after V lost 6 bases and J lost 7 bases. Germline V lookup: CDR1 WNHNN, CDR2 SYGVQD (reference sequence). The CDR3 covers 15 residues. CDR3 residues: CASRPREGLGNEQFF. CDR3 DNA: TGCGCCAGCAGGCCTAGGGAGGGGCTAGGGAATGAGCAGTTCTTC.

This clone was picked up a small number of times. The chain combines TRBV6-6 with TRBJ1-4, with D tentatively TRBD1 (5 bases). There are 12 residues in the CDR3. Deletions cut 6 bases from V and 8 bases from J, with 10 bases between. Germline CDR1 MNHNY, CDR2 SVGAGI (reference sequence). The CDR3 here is CASRPGPEKLFF. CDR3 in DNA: TGTGCCAGCAGGCCGGGGCCCGAAAAACTGTTTTTT.

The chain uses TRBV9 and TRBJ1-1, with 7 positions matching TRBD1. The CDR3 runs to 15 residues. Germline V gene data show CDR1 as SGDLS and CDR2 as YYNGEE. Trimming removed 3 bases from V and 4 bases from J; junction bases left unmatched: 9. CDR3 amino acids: CASSDPHRGSTEAFF. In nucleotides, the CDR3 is TGTGCCAGCAGCGACCCTCACAGGGGTAGCACTGAAGCTTTCTTT.

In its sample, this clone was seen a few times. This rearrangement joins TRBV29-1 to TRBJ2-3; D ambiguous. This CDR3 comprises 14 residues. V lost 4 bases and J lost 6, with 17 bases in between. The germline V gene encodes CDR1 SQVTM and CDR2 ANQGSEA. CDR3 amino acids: CSVGLGTQADTQYF. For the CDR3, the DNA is TGCAGCGTTGGATTGGGCACGCAGGCCGATACGCAGTATTTT.

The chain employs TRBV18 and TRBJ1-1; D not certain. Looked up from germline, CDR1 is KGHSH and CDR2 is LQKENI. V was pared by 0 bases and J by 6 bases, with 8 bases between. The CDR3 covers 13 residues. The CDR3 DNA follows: TGTGCCAGCTCACCACCATCTGGGCCTGAAGCTTTCTTT. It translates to CASSPPSGPEAFF. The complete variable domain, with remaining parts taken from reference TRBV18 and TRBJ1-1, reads NAGVMQNPRHLVRRRGQEARLRCSPMKGHSHVYWYRQLPEEGLKFMVYLQKENIIDESGMPKERFSAEFPKEGPSILRIQQVVRGDSAAYFCASSPPSGPEAFFGQGTRLTVV.

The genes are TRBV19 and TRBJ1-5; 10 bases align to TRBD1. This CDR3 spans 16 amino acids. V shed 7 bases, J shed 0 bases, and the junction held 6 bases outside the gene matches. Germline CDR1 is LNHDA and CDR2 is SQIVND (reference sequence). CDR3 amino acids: CASKRTGGNSNQPQHF. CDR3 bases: TGTGCCAGTAAAAGGACAGGGGGAAATAGCAATCAGCCCCAGCATTTT.

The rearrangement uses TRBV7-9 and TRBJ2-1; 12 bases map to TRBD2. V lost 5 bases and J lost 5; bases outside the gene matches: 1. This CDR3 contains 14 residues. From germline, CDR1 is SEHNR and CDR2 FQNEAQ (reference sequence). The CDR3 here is CASSTSGGNNEQFF. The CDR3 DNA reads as TGTGCCAGCAGCACTAGCGGGGGGAACAATGAGCAGTTCTTC.

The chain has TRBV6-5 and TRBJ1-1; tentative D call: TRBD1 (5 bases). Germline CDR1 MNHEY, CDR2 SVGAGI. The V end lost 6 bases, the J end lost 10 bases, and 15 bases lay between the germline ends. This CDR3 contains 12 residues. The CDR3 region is CASSMPGGPAFF. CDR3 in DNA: TGTGCCAGCAGCATGCCCGGGGGACCAGCTTTCTTT.

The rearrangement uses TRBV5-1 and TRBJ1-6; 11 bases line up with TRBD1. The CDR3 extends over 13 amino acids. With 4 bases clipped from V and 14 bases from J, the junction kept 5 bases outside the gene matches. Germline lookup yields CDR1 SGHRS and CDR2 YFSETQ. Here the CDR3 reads CASSPGTGGALHF. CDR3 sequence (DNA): TGCGCCAGCAGCCCCGGGACAGGGGGAGCCCTCCACTTT.

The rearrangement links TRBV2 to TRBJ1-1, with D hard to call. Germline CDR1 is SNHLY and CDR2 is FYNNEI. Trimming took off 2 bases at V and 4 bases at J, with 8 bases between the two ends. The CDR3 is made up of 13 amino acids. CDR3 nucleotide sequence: TGTGCCAGCAGTGAATTAGAGGGCACTGAAGCTTTCTTT. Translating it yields CASSELEGTEAFF.

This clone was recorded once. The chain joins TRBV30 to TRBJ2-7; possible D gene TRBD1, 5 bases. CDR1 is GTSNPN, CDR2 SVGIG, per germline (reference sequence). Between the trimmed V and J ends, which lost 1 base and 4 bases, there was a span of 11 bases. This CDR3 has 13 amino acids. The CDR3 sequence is CAWSAGSGYEQYF. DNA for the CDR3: TGTGCCTGGAGTGCAGGGTCGGGTTACGAGCAGTACTTC.

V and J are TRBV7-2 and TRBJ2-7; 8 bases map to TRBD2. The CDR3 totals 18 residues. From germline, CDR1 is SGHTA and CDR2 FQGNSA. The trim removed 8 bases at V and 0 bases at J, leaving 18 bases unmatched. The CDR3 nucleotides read TGTGCCAGCCGCGCCACTTTTGGGGAGCGGGGGAGCTCCTACGAGCAGTACTTC. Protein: CASRATFGERGSSYEQYF. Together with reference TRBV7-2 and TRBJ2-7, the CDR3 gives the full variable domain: GAGVSQSPSNKVTEKGKDVELRCDPISGHTALYWYRQSLGQGLEFLIYFQGNSAPDKSGLPSDRFSAERTGGSVSTLTIQRTQQEDSAVYLCASRATFGERGSSYEQYFGPGTRLTVT.

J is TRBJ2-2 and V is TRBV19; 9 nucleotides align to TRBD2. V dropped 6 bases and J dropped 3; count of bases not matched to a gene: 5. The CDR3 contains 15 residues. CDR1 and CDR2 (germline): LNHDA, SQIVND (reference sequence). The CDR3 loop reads CASSRTSDHTGELFF. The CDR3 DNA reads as TGTGCCAGTAGCAGGACTAGCGATCACACCGGGGAGCTGTTTTTT.

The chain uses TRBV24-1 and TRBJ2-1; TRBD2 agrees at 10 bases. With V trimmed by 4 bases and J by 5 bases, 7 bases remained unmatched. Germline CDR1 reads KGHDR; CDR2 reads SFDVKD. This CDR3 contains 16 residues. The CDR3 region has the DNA TGTGCCACCAGTGACCCTACTAGCGGGGCGGACAATGAGCAGTTCTTC. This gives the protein CATSDPTSGADNEQFF.

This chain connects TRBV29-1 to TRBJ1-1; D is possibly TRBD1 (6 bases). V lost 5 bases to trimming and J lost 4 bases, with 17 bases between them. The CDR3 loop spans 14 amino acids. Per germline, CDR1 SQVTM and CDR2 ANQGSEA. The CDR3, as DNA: TGCAGCGTTCTAAGGACAGATTTGGTCACTGAAGCTTTCTTT. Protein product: CSVLRTDLVTEAFF.

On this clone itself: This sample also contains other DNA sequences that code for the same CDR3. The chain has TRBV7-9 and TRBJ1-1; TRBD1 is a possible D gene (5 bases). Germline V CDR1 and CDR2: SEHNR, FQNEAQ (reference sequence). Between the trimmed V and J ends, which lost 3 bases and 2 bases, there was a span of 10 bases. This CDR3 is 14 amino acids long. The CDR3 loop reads CASSFQGANTEAFF. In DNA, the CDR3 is TGTGCCAGCAGCTTCCAGGGAGCCAACACTGAAGCTTTCTTT.

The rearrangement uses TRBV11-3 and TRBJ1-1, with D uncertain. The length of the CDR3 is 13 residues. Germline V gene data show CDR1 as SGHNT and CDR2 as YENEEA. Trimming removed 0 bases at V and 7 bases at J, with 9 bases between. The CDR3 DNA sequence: TGTGCCAGCAGCTTAGATCCTACTGGTGAAGCTTTCTTT. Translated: CASSLDPTGEAFF.